This T cell receptor beta chain comes out of a study of T cells in Graves' hyperthyroidism and ophthalmopathy. Study in general: Peripheral blood was taken when the disease was first diagnosed, before any treatment began.

The PBMCs were sourced from fresh peripheral blood (about 9.7 ml). RNA transcripts served as the template for amplifying TCR beta CDR3 regions. The HTBI primer set drove a first-round RT-PCR of the TCR CDR3. TCRdb re-called the multiplex PCR reads through MiXCR, storing one row per CDR3 protein. The sample has 450,000 to 600,000 distinct CDR3 sequences; about 14% are singletons. Study observations and caveats: The model anticipated ophthalmopathy a median approximately six months pre-onset. The blood repertoire included most of the expanded thyroid clonotypes above 0.001.

With respect to this clonotype: Antigen: not known.

Trimming took off 4 bases at V and 5 bases at J, with 19 bases between the two ends. CDR1 and CDR2 (germline): SGDLS, YYNGEE. This CDR3 spans 15 amino acids. This chain connects TRBV9 to TRBJ2-7, with a tentative D call TRBD2 (6 bases). Sequencing was performed on blood. This clonotype was sampled from a woman aged 40 to 49 with Graves' hyperthyroidism. The CDR3 protein is CASSPSPGIADEQYF. The CDR3 coding sequence is TGTGCCAGCAGCCCATCCCCGGGGATAGCGGACGAGCAGTACTTC.